The 15 T cell receptor beta chains below were found in one sample sequenced in a study of control samples from healthy donors and cancer patients. The table came from immunoSEQ multiplex PCR; TCRdb's copy has only in-frame clones and leaves some out. The data contain under 150,000 clones, more than 75% of them singletons. Material: blood. All receptors come from a woman in her 70s in good health.

The CDR3 reads CASSPGRSSSGNTIYF. As DNA, the CDR3 is TGTGCCAGCAGCCCCGGCAGGTCAAGCTCTGGAAACACCATATATTTT. The rearrangement links TRBV3-1 (or the pseudogene TRBV3-2) to TRBJ1-3; the D is unclear. The V end was cut by 4 bases, the J end by 0 bases, with 13 bases between. The CDR3 consists of 16 residues. The germline V gene has CDR1 LGHDT and CDR2 YNNKEL (reference sequence).

The chain recombines TRBV7-2 with TRBJ1-6; a weak D match, TRBD1 (5 bases). Trimming left V 2 bases short and J 10 bases short, with 12 bases between. Per the germline V gene, CDR1 is SGHTA and CDR2 is FQGNSA. The CDR3 length is 14 residues. CDR3 sequence (DNA): TGTGCCAGCAGCTTATCGGGGGTTGGCTCACCCCTCCACTTT. The encoded protein is CASSLSGVGSPLHF.

This chain joins TRBV23-1 and TRBJ2-7; maybe TRBD1 (6 bases). TRBV23-1 is classed as an ORF, of uncertain function. The V end was cut by 6 bases, the J end by 4 bases, with 19 bases between. The CDR3 sequence is 15 residues long. CDR3 amino acids: CASRQGPAWGYEQYF. DNA for the CDR3: TGCGCCAGCAGACAGGGTCCCGCTTGGGGGTACGAGCAGTACTTC.

The chain links TRBV5-1 to TRBJ1-2, with no clear D. Germline CDR1 reads SGHRS; CDR2 reads YFSETQ. Trimming removed 4 bases at V and 8 bases at J, with 15 bases between. The CDR3 is 13 amino acids. The CDR3 loop reads CASSTSTSGGYTF. In DNA form, the CDR3 reads TGCGCCAGCAGCACATCGACCTCTGGGGGCTACACCTTC. The whole variable domain, remainder taken from reference TRBV5-1 and TRBJ1-2, is KAGVTQTPRYLIKTRGQQVTLSCSPISGHRSVSWYQQTPGQGLQFLFEYFSETQRNKGNFPGRFSGRQFSNSRSEMNVSTLELGDSALYLCASSTSTSGGYTFGSGTRLTVV.

This sequence joins TRBV9 and TRBJ1-1; D not resolved. Germline V CDR1 and CDR2: SGDLS, YYNGEE. The V and J ends lost 0 bases and 1 base respectively, with 7 bases between them. The CDR3 consists of 14 residues. As DNA, the CDR3 is TGTGCCAGCAGCGTAGTTTACACGAACACTGAAGCTTTCTTT. It translates to CASSVVYTNTEAFF.

This chain links TRBV19 with TRBJ1-1; the D is unclear. V was pared by 1 base and J by 3 bases, with 12 bases between. Per the germline V gene, CDR1 is LNHDA and CDR2 is SQIVND (reference sequence). CDR3 length: 15 amino acids. The CDR3 loop reads CASSIVGEADTEAFF. The DNA of the CDR3 is TGTGCCAGTAGTATAGTTGGAGAGGCGGACACTGAAGCTTTCTTT. The variable domain in full, completed from reference TRBV19 and TRBJ1-1, reads DGGITQSPKYLFRKEGQNVTLSCEQNLNHDAMYWYRQDPGQGLRLIYYSQIVNDFQKGDIAEGYSVSREKKESFPLTVTSAQKNPTAFYLCASSIVGEADTEAFFGQGTRLTVV.

V gene TRBV6-5 combines with J gene TRBJ1-4; D remains unclear. The ends were cut back, 7 bases at V and 8 bases at J, with 20 bases in the middle. The germline gives CDR1 MNHEY, CDR2 SVGAGI. This CDR3 region has 15 residues. CDR3 residues: CASTLTWAGHEKLFF. The CDR3 nucleotides are TGTGCCAGCACCCTCACATGGGCAGGCCACGAAAAACTGTTTTTT.

This sequence joins TRBV29-1 and TRBJ2-7; 9 bases align to TRBD1. The CDR3 runs 16 residues. Germline V lookup: CDR1 SQVTM, CDR2 ANQGSEA. V lost 2 bases and J lost 4; bases outside the gene matches: 12. The CDR3: CSVELATGGAAYEQYF. As DNA, the CDR3 is TGCAGCGTTGAACTCGCTACAGGGGGCGCGGCGTACGAGCAGTACTTC.

This chain joins TRBV3-1 (or the pseudogene TRBV3-2) and TRBJ2-5, with D tentatively TRBD2 (5 bases). The CDR3 is made up of 14 amino acids. Trimming took 3 bases from V and 9 from J, leaving 17 bases between them. The germline gives CDR1 LGHDT, CDR2 YNNKEL (reference sequence). The CDR3 DNA is TGTGCCAGCAGCCACGGATATGAGGCCGGGGCCCAGTACTTC. It encodes CASSHGYEAGAQYF.

The chain uses TRBV5-1 and TRBJ1-6; D is unclear. The V gene's germline CDR1 is SGHRS and CDR2 YFSETQ. Trimming pared 0 bases from V and 7 bases from J, leaving 11 bases between. This CDR3 is built from 15 residues. CDR3 in DNA: TGCGCCAGCAGCTTGGATATCCGAGTAAATTCACCCCTCCACTTT. Its translation is CASSLDIRVNSPLHF.

The V call is TRBV7-8, the J call TRBJ1-5; D gene unclear. CDR3 size: 17 residues. Per germline, CDR1 SGHVS and CDR2 FQNEAQ. Trimming pared 5 bases from V and 4 bases from J, leaving 21 bases between. The CDR3 reads CASSKAVGSPINQPQHF. DNA of the CDR3: TGTGCCAGCAGCAAAGCGGTAGGGTCGCCCATTAATCAGCCCCAGCATTTT.

This clone was picked up a small number of times. The chain recombines TRBV18 with TRBJ2-5; 7 bases are a match to TRBD2. The CDR3 covers 14 residues. Per germline, CDR1 KGHSH and CDR2 LQKENI. The V gene end was trimmed by 6 bases and the J gene end by 7 bases; junction bases not matched to a gene: 11. The CDR3 nucleotides are TGTGCCAGCTCGCAAGGACTAGTCGGGGGGACCCAGTACTTC. Translation gives CASSQGLVGGTQYF.

V gene TRBV19 combines with J gene TRBJ1-2; 12 nucleotides align to TRBD1. Germline V gene lookup returns CDR1 LNHDA and CDR2 SQIVND (reference sequence). With 4 bases clipped from V and 4 bases from J, the junction kept 1 base outside the gene matches. The CDR3 contains 14 residues. The CDR3 protein is CASSKGQGAYGYTF. The CDR3, as DNA: TGTGCCAGTAGTAAGGGACAGGGGGCCTATGGCTACACCTTC.

The chain recombines TRBV7-3 with TRBJ1-6, with D maybe TRBD1 (5 bases). The V and J ends lost 1 base and 10 bases respectively, with 11 bases between them. This CDR3 is 14 amino acids long. Looked up from germline, CDR1 is SGHTA and CDR2 is FQGTGA. CDR3: CASSLNGGRSPLHF. The DNA for the CDR3 is TGTGCCAGCAGCTTAAACGGGGGAAGGTCACCCCTCCACTTT.

The chain links TRBV4-1 to TRBJ1-5, with 8 nucleotides matching TRBD1. This CDR3 region has 16 residues. Per germline, CDR1 MGHRA and CDR2 YSYEKL. J gave up 6 bases and V 4 bases, and 11 bases lay outside the gene matches. CDR3 in amino acids: CASSPIGQGGSQPQHF. CDR3 DNA sequence: TGCGCCAGCAGCCCCATCGGACAGGGAGGTAGTCAGCCCCAGCATTTT.